These 9 T cell receptor beta chains share one sample of origin, sequenced in a study of blood T cell repertoires in COVID-19. Repertoires were generated with immunoSEQ multiplex PCR, while TCRdb's copy carries only in-frame clones and drops some. Here the sample spans roughly 62,000 clones, about 80% being singletons. The sequencing input was peripheral blood. These receptors were collected from a man older than 75 with COVID-19, enrolled during active disease.

Note on this clone: Other DNA sequences in this specimen translate into the identical CDR3. The chain employs TRBV3-1 (or the pseudogene TRBV3-2) and TRBJ1-2; tentatively, D is TRBD1 (5 bases). Germline loops: CDR1 LGHDT, CDR2 YNNKEL (reference sequence). The CDR3 is made up of 14 amino acids. V lost 4 bases and J 3 bases, leaving 12 bases between the germline ends. In DNA, the CDR3 is TGTGCCAGCAGCCCAGGCACAGGCGACTATGGCTACACCTTC. Its translation is CASSPGTGDYGYTF.

V usage is TRBV5-1 and J usage is TRBJ1-2; D is possibly TRBD1 (5 bases). Trimming pared 3 bases from V and 1 base from J, leaving 10 bases between. Germline CDR1 and CDR2: SGHRS and YFSETQ. This CDR3 region has 14 residues. The CDR3 is CASSSLGGNYGYTF. The CDR3 region has the DNA TGCGCCAGCAGCTCCCTGGGGGGTAACTATGGCTACACCTTC.

This clone was observed a single time. The genes are TRBV29-1 and TRBJ1-1; D ambiguous. This CDR3 has 15 amino acids. V lost 8 bases to trimming and J lost 0 bases, with 19 bases between them. From germline, CDR1 is SQVTM and CDR2 ANQGSEA. CDR3: CSSLPSTVMNTEAFF. CDR3 nucleotide sequence: TGCAGCTCCTTGCCATCTACCGTCATGAACACTGAAGCTTTCTTT.

This chain uses TRBV6-2 or TRBV6-3 with TRBJ1-2; 7 bases map to TRBD1. The trim removed 2 bases at V and 8 bases at J, leaving 11 bases unmatched. Germline assignment: CDR1 MNHEY and CDR2 SVGEGT. The CDR3 contains 15 residues. The CDR3 DNA sequence: TGTGCCAGCAGTTACCAGGGGGGCAGGGGTGACGGCTACACCTTC. The encoded protein is CASSYQGGRGDGYTF.

The V gene is TRBV5-1, the J gene TRBJ1-6; 7 nucleotides align to TRBD1. The CDR3 has 14 amino acids. Germline V lookup: CDR1 SGHRS, CDR2 YFSETQ. Trimming at V came to 4 bases and at J to 9 bases, leaving 7 bases not matched to a gene. The CDR3 loop reads CASSGGQRGSPLHF. CDR3 sequence (DNA): TGCGCCAGCAGCGGGGGACAGAGGGGTTCACCCCTCCACTTT. Complete variable domain (other parts from reference TRBV5-1 and TRBJ1-6): KAGVTQTPRYLIKTRGQQVTLSCSPISGHRSVSWYQQTPGQGLQFLFEYFSETQRNKGNFPGRFSGRQFSNSRSEMNVSTLELGDSALYLCASSGGQRGSPLHFGNGTRLTVT.

This clone has a handful of counts. The chain combines TRBV6-5 with TRBJ1-6, with 7 bases that match TRBD1. Germline assignment: CDR1 MNHEY and CDR2 SVGAGI. The CDR3 is made up of 16 amino acids. J lost 7 bases, V lost 1 base, and 7 bases had no gene match. The DNA for the CDR3 is TGTGCCAGCAGTTACTTCCAGGGACAGAGGAATTCACCCCTCCACTTT. Translating it yields CASSYFQGQRNSPLHF.

This rearrangement joins TRBV19 to TRBJ1-1, with 7 bases fitting TRBD1. V dropped 5 bases and J dropped 4; count of bases not matched to a gene: 7. Germline V CDR1 and CDR2: LNHDA, SQIVND (reference sequence). CDR3 length equals 14 residues. The CDR3 loop reads CASSPGTVSTEAFF. CDR3 sequence (DNA): TGTGCCAGTAGTCCCGGGACAGTGAGCACTGAAGCTTTCTTT.

The J gene is TRBJ2-6, the V gene TRBV5-1; tentative D call: TRBD2 (6 bases). Trimming stripped 2 bases from V and 4 bases from J, with 10 bases between. Germline V gene sequence: CDR1 SGHRS, CDR2 YFSETQ. The CDR3 is made up of 15 amino acids. As DNA, the CDR3 is TGCGCCAGCAGCTTTGGGGGGTCAGGGGCCAACGTCCTGACTTTC. This gives the protein CASSFGGSGANVLTF.

The V and J genes are TRBV30 and TRBJ1-1, with D hard to call. The germline V and J ends were trimmed by 1 base and 10 bases, with 16 bases remaining between them. This CDR3 is built from 13 residues. Germline V gene data show CDR1 as GTSNPN and CDR2 as SVGIG (reference sequence). The CDR3 protein is CAWSDTRVFGAFF. DNA for the CDR3: TGTGCCTGGAGTGACACTCGGGTGTTTGGAGCTTTCTTT.